The source of this T cell receptor beta chain is a study of blood T cells in healthy people across ages. Trimming stripped 3 bases from V and 6 bases from J, with 4 bases between. Germline-derived CDR1 and CDR2 are SGHDN and FVKESK. The CDR3 length is 11 residues. The study's findings and limits: The fall in TCR beta diversity per million T cells was roughly linear with age.

Using a J-beta primer mix together with a sample-barcoded 5' primer, a second PCR was run for roughly 7 to 11 cycles. Via MiXCR, TCRdb re-called the 5' RACE reads, giving one row per CDR3 protein. Here the sample spans roughly 680,000 distinct CDR3 sequences, approximately 21% being singletons. As to this clonotype: The antigen remains unidentified.

Donors were systemically healthy Caucasian individuals from Russia aged about 6 to 95 years. Each sample had at least 6 million PBMCs isolated. The amount of total RNA extracted per sample was at least 5.5 micrograms. Sequencing was performed on blood. The chain has TRBV14 and TRBJ2-3; D not certain. The sequence was obtained from a man between 70 and 80 years old in good health. CDR3 region: CASSQFDTQYF. The CDR3 DNA sequence: TGTGCCAGCAGCCAGTTCGATACGCAGTATTTT.